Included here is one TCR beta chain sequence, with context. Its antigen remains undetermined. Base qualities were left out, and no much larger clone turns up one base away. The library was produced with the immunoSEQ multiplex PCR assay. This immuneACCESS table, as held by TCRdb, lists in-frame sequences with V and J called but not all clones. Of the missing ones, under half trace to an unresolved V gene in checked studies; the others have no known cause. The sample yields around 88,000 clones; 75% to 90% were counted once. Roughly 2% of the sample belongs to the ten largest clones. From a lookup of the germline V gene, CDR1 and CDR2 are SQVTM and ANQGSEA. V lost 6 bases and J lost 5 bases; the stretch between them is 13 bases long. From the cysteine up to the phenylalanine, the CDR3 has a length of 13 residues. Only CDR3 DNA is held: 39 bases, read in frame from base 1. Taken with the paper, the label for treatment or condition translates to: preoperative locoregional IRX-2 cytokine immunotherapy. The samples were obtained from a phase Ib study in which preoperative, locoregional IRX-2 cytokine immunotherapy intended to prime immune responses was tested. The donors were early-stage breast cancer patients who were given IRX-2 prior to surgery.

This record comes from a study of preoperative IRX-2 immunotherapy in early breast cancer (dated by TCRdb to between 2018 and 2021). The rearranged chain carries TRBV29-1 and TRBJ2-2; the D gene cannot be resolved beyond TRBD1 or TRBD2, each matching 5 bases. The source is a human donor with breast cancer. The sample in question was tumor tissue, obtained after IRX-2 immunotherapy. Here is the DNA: TGCAGCGTAGGGAGAGGGGCAACCGGGGAGCTGTTTTTT. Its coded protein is CSVGRGATGELFF.